What follows describes a single T cell receptor (beta chain). Its matching antigen is unknown. These data are taken from a study of T cells in localized non-small cell lung cancer. Method: immunoSEQ multiplex PCR; TCRdb's copy keeps in-frame clones and lacks some. The data contain 29,000 or so clones, 85% to 90% of them singletons. Regarding the study as a whole: Blood T cell density predicted longer survival; adjacent-lung clonality, shorter. Appearances in adjacent lung were noted for a median roughly 58 of the top 100 tumor clones. One tumor region alone was sequenced, and heterogeneity therefore remains possible. Uninvolved adjacent lung showed higher T cell clonality than tumor.

The V and J ends lost 1 base and 7 bases, in that order; junction bases with no gene match: 1. The CDR3 is made up of 15 amino acids. The germline V gene encodes CDR1 SEHNR and CDR2 FQNEAQ (reference sequence). The sequence came from a female donor over 55 with stage III squamous cell lung carcinoma. The sequences come from peripheral blood, collected before any cancer treatment. The V gene is TRBV7-9, the J gene TRBJ1-6; 10 bases are shared with TRBD1. The CDR3 DNA follows: TGTGCCAGCAGCTTAGAGGGACAGGGGAATTCACCCCTCCACTTT. Protein product: CASSLEGQGNSPLHF.